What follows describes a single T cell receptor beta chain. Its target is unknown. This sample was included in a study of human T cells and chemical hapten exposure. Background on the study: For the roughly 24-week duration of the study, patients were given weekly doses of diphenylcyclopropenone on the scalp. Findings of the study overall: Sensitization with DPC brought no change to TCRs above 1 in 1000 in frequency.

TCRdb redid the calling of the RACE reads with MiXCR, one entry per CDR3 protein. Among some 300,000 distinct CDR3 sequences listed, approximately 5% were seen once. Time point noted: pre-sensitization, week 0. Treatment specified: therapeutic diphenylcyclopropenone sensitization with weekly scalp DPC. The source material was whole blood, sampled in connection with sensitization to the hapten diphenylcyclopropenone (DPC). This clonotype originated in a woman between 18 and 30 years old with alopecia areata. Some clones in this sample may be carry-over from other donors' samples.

The CDR3 nucleotides read TGTGCCAGCAGTTGCTCGACTGCGTGGAGTGGAGCTTTCTTT. It specifies CASSCSTAWSGAFF. The V and J genes are TRBV6-5 and TRBJ1-1; no reliable D call. Trimming pared 4 bases from V and 10 bases from J, leaving 19 bases between. The germline V gene has CDR1 MNHEY and CDR2 SVGAGI. The CDR3 is made up of 14 amino acids.